Listed here are 25 T cell receptor beta chains from one sample, sequenced in a study of T-cell reconstitution after alpha-beta-depleted transplantation in children. The authors prepared the TCRbeta library with unique molecular identifiers. TCRdb ran MiXCR on the PCR reads and lists one entry per CDR3 protein. The sample includes roughly 500,000 distinct CDR3 sequences, about 30% of them seen just once. The sequences come from PBMCs from the stem cell graft donor, collected from the stem cell graft. These receptors all come from a human donor who donated a stem cell graft to a child with aplastic anemia.

This clonotype was detected only a few times. CDR3 residues: CSAAGQGNEQYV. The CDR3 DNA is TGCAGCGCCGCGGGACAGGGAAACGAGCAGTACGTC. V and J are TRBV29-1 and TRBJ2-7; 9 positions agree with TRBD1. V gave up 7 bases and J gave up 5 bases; unmatched junction bases: 6. The CDR3 consists of 12 residues. Per the germline V gene, CDR1 is SQVTM and CDR2 is ANQGSEA.

The sample holds one count of this clonotype. The chain employs TRBV29-1 and TRBJ2-1; the D call may be TRBD1 or TRBD2 (5 bases each). The germline V and J ends were trimmed by 8 bases and 10 bases, with 15 bases remaining between them. This CDR3 has 11 residues. Germline assignment: CDR1 SQVTM and CDR2 ANQGSEA. The CDR3 protein is CSSSGTQEQFF. CDR3 DNA sequence: TGCAGCTCGTCCGGGACCCAGGAGCAGTTCTTC.

This clonotype turned up a few times. The rearrangement uses TRBV29-1 and TRBJ2-1, with no clear D. The V gene's germline CDR1 is SQVTM and CDR2 ANQGSEA. Trimming shortened V by 5 bases and J by 5 bases, and 4 bases separated the two germline ends. This CDR3 comprises 10 residues. The CDR3 DNA sequence: TGCAGCGTTTTCCACAATGAGCAGTTCTTC. As protein: CSVFHNEQFF.

The chain couples TRBV7-2 to TRBJ1-2; weak D call: TRBD1 (6 bases). Trimming pared 7 bases from V and 7 bases from J, leaving 22 bases between. Germline V gene sequence: CDR1 SGHTA, CDR2 FQGNSA. This CDR3 contains 15 residues. The CDR3 nucleotides read TGTGCCAGCACCCTTCGTTCGGGGGCTCGGGCTGGCTACACCTTC. Protein: CASTLRSGARAGYTF.

This clonotype was found a few times. The chain is built from TRBV6-1 and TRBJ1-1, with 8 bases aligning to TRBD1. V shed 6 bases, J shed 1 base, and the junction held 10 bases outside the gene matches. Germline values: CDR1 MNHNS, CDR2 SASEGT. The CDR3 covers 16 residues. The CDR3 DNA is TGTGCCAGCAGGACGGTGGCAGGGGGCGCGAACACTGAAGCTTTCTTT. Translating it yields CASRTVAGGANTEAFF.

The chain links TRBV5-1 to TRBJ2-1; D ambiguous. There are 15 residues in the CDR3. Germline CDR1 is SGHRS and CDR2 is YFSETQ. Trimming removed 1 base from V and 2 bases from J, with 10 bases in between. The CDR3 region has the DNA TGCGCCAGCAGCTTGTTTCTCGACACCTACAATGAGCAGTTCTTC. Translating gives CASSLFLDTYNEQFF.

This chain uses TRBV4-3 with TRBJ2-1; D is undetermined. The CDR3 is made up of 14 amino acids. CDR1 and CDR2 (germline): LGHNA, YSLEER. Trimming left V 1 base short and J 7 bases short, with 11 bases between. The DNA of the CDR3 is TGCGCCAGCAGCCAAGGACGGAGTCCGAATGAGCAGTTCTTC. This sequence encodes CASSQGRSPNEQFF.

The chain combines TRBV6-1 with TRBJ2-6, with 7 bases that match TRBD1. Trimming at V came to 6 bases and at J to 0 bases, leaving 2 bases not matched to a gene. The germline V gene has CDR1 MNHNS and CDR2 SASEGT. The CDR3 totals 15 residues. The CDR3 loop is CASSGQASGANVLTF. In DNA, the CDR3 is TGTGCCAGCAGCGGACAGGCCTCTGGGGCCAACGTCCTGACTTTC.

The J gene is TRBJ1-2, the V gene TRBV7-9; D gene ambiguous. The CDR3 is made up of 16 amino acids. Germline assignment: CDR1 SEHNR and CDR2 FQNEAQ (reference sequence). V lost 6 bases to trimming and J lost 4 bases, with 21 bases between them. CDR3 in amino acids: CASSPRNYGISYGYTF. As DNA, the CDR3 is TGTGCCAGCAGTCCGAGAAATTACGGGATAAGCTATGGCTACACCTTC. The whole variable domain, remainder taken from reference TRBV7-9 and TRBJ1-2, is DTGVSQNPRHKITKRGQNVTFRCDPISEHNRLYWYRQTLGQGPEFLTYFQNEAQLEKSRLLSDRFSAERPKGSFSTLEIQRTEQGDSAMYLCASSPRNYGISYGYTFGSGTRLTVV.

This clonotype appeared many times. The chain uses TRBV20-1 and TRBJ2-7; the match to TRBD2 covers 10 bases. The CDR3 covers 14 residues. The junction had 5 bases not matched to a gene; V was cut back by 3 bases and J by 3 bases. Germline CDR1 DFQATT, CDR2 SNEGSKA (reference sequence). The CDR3 sequence is CSASRLAGDYEQYV. DNA for the CDR3: TGCAGTGCTAGTAGGCTAGCGGGGGACTACGAGCAGTACGTC.

This clonotype has only a few counts. The V call is TRBV20-1, the J call TRBJ2-1; 11 bases agree with TRBD1. Germline V gene data show CDR1 as DFQATT and CDR2 as SNEGSKA (reference sequence). V gave up 4 bases and J gave up 6 bases; unmatched junction bases: 5. The CDR3 is 14 residues long. CDR3 sequence reads: CSATPGQGGNEQFF. Here the CDR3 DNA reads TGCAGTGCTACCCCGGGACAGGGGGGCAATGAGCAGTTCTTC.

There are a few counts of this clonotype. This sequence joins TRBV20-1 and TRBJ1-2; D not resolved. The CDR3 runs to 12 residues. The V gene lost 2 bases and the J gene lost 4 bases, with 8 bases spanning the gap. CDR1 and CDR2 from the germline V gene are DFQATT and SNEGSKA (reference sequence). The CDR3 sequence: CSARSPGYGYTF. Written as DNA, the CDR3 is TGCAGTGCTAGATCCCCGGGCTATGGCTACACCTTC.

The chain joins TRBV7-2 to TRBJ2-1, with a tentative D call TRBD2 (5 bases). V shed 5 bases and J shed 7 bases, with 18 bases lying between them. This CDR3 is 15 amino acids long. The germline V gene encodes CDR1 SGHTA and CDR2 FQGNSA. The CDR3 here is CASSPTMEVNNEQFF. The CDR3 DNA reads as TGTGCCAGCAGCCCTACTATGGAGGTTAATAATGAGCAGTTCTTC.

This clonotype was detected a few times. The rearrangement uses TRBV28 and TRBJ1-2; a weak D match, TRBD1 (5 bases). Trimming took 4 bases from V and 4 from J, leaving 19 bases between them. CDR3 length equals 16 residues. Looked up from germline, CDR1 is MDHEN and CDR2 is SYDVKM. The chain's CDR3 is CASSSLGTEPLYGYTF. In nucleotides, the CDR3 is TGTGCCAGCAGTTCCTTAGGGACGGAGCCCCTCTATGGCTACACCTTC.

The chain couples TRBV15 to TRBJ1-3; TRBD1 matches 9 bases. Germline values: CDR1 LNHNV, CDR2 YYDKDF (reference sequence). Trimming took 9 bases from V and 4 from J; bases not matched to a gene: 4. This CDR3 region has 13 residues. Here the CDR3 reads CATLDRGGNTIYF. CDR3 DNA sequence: TGTGCCACTCTGGACAGGGGAGGAAACACCATATATTTT.

The rearrangement joins TRBV29-1 to TRBJ2-5, with D perhaps TRBD2 (6 bases). V dropped 6 bases and J dropped 5 bases, with 16 bases sitting between them. Per the germline V gene, CDR1 is SQVTM and CDR2 is ANQGSEA. The CDR3 loop spans 13 amino acids. CDR3 loop: CSVGLGGRETQYF. The CDR3 DNA sequence: TGCAGCGTCGGGTTAGGAGGGAGGGAGACCCAGTACTTC.

The chain employs TRBV7-8 and TRBJ2-2, with TRBD2 matching 9 bases. The CDR3 extends over 16 amino acids. Germline CDR1 SGHVS, CDR2 FQNEAQ. V lost 5 bases and J lost 4; bases outside the gene matches: 8. CDR3 nucleotide sequence: TGTGCCAGCAGCCGCGGGGGGGTCCTGAGCACCGGGGAGCTGTTTTTT. It codes for CASSRGGVLSTGELFF.

In regard to this clonotype: The CDR3 does not close with the conserved phenylalanine or tryptophan, likely indicating a read error. The limits of the CDR3 on the DNA are not certain, so only TCRdb's listed CDR3 is given. This rearrangement joins TRBV21-1 to TRBJ2-7; the table assigns TRBD1, which was not confirmed against the DNA. TRBV21-1 is noted as a pseudogene. The CDR3 sequence runs 12 residues, both termini included. CDR3 amino acids: CASSNRLNYGAD.

This clonotype was detected only a few times. The V gene is TRBV30, the J gene TRBJ2-7, with TRBD2 matching over 10 bases. The CDR3 contains 16 residues. Germline values: CDR1 GTSNPN, CDR2 SVGIG (reference sequence). V shed 2 bases and J 5 bases; nucleotides not matched to a gene: 12. CDR3 DNA sequence: TGTGCCTGGAGTTACGGAGGAAGCGGGAGGGCTAACGAGCAGTACTTC. Translating it yields CAWSYGGSGRANEQYF.

The rearrangement uses TRBV30 and TRBJ1-1; D may be TRBD1 (5 bases). Germline CDR1 GTSNPN, CDR2 SVGIG (reference sequence). V was clipped by 2 bases and J by 6 bases, with 19 bases between them. This CDR3 has 15 amino acids. CDR3 sequence reads: CAWSPTGLARAEAFF. CDR3 nucleotide sequence: TGTGCCTGGAGTCCCACGGGACTGGCAAGGGCTGAAGCTTTCTTT.

In its sample, this clonotype was seen a few times. V usage is TRBV5-6 and J usage is TRBJ2-7; D possibly corresponds to TRBD1 (5 bases). CDR1 and CDR2 from the germline V gene are SGHDT and YYEEEE. The CDR3 runs 13 residues. Trimming pared 2 bases from V and 7 bases from J, leaving 13 bases between. The chain's CDR3 is CASSFWVQGEQYV. The DNA for the CDR3 is TGTGCCAGCAGCTTTTGGGTCCAGGGAGAGCAGTACGTC.

This clonotype was seen a handful of times. This sequence joins TRBV5-1 and TRBJ2-3; 8 nucleotides agree with TRBD2. The CDR3 consists of 16 residues. With V trimmed by 0 bases and J by 11 bases, 14 bases remained unmatched. Germline assignment: CDR1 SGHRS and CDR2 YFSETQ. CDR3 region: CASSLAGSAGDSRQYF. DNA for the CDR3: TGCGCCAGCAGCTTGGCTGGGTCAGCGGGAGACAGTAGGCAGTATTTT.

The chain carries TRBV3-1 and TRBJ1-4, with D tentatively TRBD1 (5 bases). The germline CDR1 and CDR2 sequences are LGHDT and YNNKEL (reference sequence). This CDR3 has 16 amino acids. The V gene lost 0 bases and the J gene lost 3 bases, with 11 bases spanning the gap. CDR3 sequence reads: CASSQDARGANEKLFF. The CDR3 coding sequence is TGTGCCAGCAGCCAAGACGCAAGGGGTGCTAATGAAAAACTGTTTTTT.

The V gene is TRBV6-1, the J gene TRBJ2-7; TRBD2 might be the D (6 bases). The CDR3 has 17 residues. Looked up from germline, CDR1 is MNHNS and CDR2 is SASEGT. Trimming cost V 2 bases and J 3 bases, with 20 bases left between them. The CDR3: CASSEPGLADKLYEQYF. As DNA, the CDR3 is TGTGCCAGCAGTGAACCGGGGTTAGCGGATAAACTCTACGAGCAGTACTTC.

The gene calls are TRBV7-2 and TRBJ2-3; weak D call: TRBD2 (7 bases). V lost 1 base to trimming and J lost 5 bases, with 13 bases between them. The CDR3 contains 15 residues. Germline CDR1 and CDR2: SGHTA and FQGNSA. The CDR3 protein is CASSLDGGREDTQYF. The CDR3 DNA reads as TGTGCCAGCAGCTTAGACGGGGGGCGGGAAGATACGCAGTATTTT.